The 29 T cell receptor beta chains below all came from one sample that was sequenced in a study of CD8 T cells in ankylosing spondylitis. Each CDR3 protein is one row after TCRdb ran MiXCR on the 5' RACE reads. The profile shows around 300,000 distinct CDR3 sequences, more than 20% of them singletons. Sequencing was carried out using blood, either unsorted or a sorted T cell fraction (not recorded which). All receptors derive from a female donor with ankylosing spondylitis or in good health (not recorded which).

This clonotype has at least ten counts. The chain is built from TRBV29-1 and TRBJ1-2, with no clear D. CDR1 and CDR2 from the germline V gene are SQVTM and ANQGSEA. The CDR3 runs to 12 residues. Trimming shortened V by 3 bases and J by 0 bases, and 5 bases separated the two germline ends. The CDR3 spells CSVDLTNYGYTF. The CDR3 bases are TGCAGCGTTGACCTTACTAACTATGGCTACACCTTC. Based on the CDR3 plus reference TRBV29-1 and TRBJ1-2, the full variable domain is SAVISQKPSRDICQRGTSLTIQCQVDSQVTMMFWYRQQPGQSLTLIATANQGSEATYESGFVIDKFPISRPNLTFSTLTVSNMSPEDSSIYLCSVDLTNYGYTFGSGTRLTVV.

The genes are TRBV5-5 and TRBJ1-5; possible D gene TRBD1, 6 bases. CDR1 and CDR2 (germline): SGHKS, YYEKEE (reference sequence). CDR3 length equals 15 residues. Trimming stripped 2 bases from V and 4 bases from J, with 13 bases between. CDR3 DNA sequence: TGTGCCAGCAGCTTTGCAGGGGACGGAAATCAGCCCCAGCATTTT. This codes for CASSFAGDGNQPQHF.

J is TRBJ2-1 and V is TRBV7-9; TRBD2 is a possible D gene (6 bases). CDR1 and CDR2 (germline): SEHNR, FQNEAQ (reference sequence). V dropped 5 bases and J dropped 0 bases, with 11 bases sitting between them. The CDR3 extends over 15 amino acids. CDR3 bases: TGTGCCAGCAGCCTTAGCGGTTACTCCTACAATGAGCAGTTCTTC. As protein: CASSLSGYSYNEQFF.

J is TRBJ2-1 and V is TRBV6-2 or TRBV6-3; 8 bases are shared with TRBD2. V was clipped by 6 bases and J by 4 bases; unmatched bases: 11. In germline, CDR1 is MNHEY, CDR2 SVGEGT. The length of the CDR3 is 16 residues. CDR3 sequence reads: CASRPLSGLVYNEQFF. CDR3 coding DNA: TGTGCCAGCAGGCCTTTATCGGGACTAGTGTACAATGAGCAGTTCTTC.

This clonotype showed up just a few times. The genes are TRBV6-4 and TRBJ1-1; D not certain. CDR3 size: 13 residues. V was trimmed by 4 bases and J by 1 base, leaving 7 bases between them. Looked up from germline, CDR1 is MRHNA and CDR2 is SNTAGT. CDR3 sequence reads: CASSVRRNTEAFF. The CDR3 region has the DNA TGTGCCAGCAGTGTCAGGCGGAACACTGAAGCTTTCTTT.

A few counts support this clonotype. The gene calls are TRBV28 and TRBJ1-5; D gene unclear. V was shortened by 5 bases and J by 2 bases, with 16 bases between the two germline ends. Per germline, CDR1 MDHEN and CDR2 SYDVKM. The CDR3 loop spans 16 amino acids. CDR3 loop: CASSTPVGIGNQPQHF. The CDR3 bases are TGTGCCAGCAGTACTCCCGTAGGGATAGGCAATCAGCCCCAGCATTTT.

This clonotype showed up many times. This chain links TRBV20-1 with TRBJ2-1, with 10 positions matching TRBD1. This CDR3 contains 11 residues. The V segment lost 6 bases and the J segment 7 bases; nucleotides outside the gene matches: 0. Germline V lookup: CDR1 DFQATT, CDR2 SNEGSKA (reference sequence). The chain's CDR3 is CSAGQGNEQFF. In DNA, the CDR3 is TGCAGTGCGGGACAGGGGAATGAGCAGTTCTTC.

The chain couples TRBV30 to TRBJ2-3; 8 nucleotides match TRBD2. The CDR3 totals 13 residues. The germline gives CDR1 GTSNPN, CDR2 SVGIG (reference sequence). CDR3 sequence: CALRAGEVDTQYF. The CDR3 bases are TGTGCGCTCAGAGCGGGAGAGGTGGATACGCAGTATTTT. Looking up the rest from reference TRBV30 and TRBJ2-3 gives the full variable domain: SQTIHQWPATLVQPVGSPLSLECTVEGTSNPNLYWYRQAAGRGLQLLFYSVGIGQISSEVPQNLSASRPQDRQFILSSKKLLLSDSGFYLCALRAGEVDTQYFGPGTRLTVL.

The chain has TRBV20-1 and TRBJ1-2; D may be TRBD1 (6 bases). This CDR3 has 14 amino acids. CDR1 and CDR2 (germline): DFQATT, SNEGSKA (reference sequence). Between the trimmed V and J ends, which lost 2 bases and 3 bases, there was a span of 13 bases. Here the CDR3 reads CSARPEQGYYGYTF. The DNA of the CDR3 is TGCAGTGCTAGACCAGAACAGGGCTACTATGGCTACACCTTC.

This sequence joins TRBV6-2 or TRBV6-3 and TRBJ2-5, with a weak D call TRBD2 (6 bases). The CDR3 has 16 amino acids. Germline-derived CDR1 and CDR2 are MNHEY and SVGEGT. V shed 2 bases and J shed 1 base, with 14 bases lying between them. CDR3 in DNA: TGTGCCAGCAGTTACCCACAGACTAGGGCCCAAGAGACCCAGTACTTC. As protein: CASSYPQTRAQETQYF.

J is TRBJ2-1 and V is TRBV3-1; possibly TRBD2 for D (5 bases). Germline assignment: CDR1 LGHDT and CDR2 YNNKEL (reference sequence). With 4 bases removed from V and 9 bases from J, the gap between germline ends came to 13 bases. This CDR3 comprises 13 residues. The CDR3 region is CASSPSPTIEQFF. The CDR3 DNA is TGTGCCAGCAGCCCATCCCCGACTATTGAGCAGTTCTTC.

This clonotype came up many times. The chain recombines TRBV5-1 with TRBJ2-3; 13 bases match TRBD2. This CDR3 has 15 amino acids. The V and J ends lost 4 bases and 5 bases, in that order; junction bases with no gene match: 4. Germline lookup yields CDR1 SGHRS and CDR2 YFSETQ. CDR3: CASSRLAGGVDTQYF. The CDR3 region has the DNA TGCGCCAGCAGCCGACTAGCGGGAGGTGTAGATACGCAGTATTTT.

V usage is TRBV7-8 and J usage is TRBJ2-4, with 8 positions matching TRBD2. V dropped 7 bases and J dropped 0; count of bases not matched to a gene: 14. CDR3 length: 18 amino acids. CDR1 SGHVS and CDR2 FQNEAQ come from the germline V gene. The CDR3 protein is CASTPRLGLAGAKNIQYF. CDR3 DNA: TGTGCCAGCACCCCCCGCTTAGGGCTAGCGGGAGCCAAAAACATTCAGTACTTC.

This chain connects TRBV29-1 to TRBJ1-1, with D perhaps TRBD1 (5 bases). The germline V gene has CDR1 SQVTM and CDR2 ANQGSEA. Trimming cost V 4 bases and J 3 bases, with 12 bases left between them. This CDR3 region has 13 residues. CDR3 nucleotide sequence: TGCAGCGTTGGGGTAGGAGGGGACACTGAAGCTTTCTTT. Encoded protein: CSVGVGGDTEAFF.

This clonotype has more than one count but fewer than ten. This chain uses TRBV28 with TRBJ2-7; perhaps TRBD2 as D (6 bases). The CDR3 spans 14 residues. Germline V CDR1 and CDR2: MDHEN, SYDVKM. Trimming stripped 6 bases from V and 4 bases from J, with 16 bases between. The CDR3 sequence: CASSSGSLGYEQYF. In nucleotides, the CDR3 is TGTGCCAGCAGCAGCGGGTCCCTCGGGTACGAGCAGTACTTC.

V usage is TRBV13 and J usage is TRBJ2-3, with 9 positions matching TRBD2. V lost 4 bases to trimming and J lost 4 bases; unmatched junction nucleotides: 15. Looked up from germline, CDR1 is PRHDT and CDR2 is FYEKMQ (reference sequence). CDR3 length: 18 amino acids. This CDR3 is CASSYRTPGLAVSDTQYF. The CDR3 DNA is TGTGCCAGCAGCTATAGAACTCCGGGACTAGCCGTATCAGATACGCAGTATTTT.

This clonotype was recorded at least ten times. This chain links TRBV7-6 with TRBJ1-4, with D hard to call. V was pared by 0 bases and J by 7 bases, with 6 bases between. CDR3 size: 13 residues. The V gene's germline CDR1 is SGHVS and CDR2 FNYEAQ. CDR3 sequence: CASSLAGGEKLFF. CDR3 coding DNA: TGTGCCAGCAGCTTAGCGGGAGGTGAAAAACTGTTTTTT.

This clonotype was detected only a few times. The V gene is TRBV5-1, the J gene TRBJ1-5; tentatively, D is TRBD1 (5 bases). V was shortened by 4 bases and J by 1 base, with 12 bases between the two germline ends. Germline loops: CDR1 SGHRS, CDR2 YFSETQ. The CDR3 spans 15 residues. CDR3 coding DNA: TGCGCCAGCAGCCCGTGGGGGTACAGCAATCAGCCCCAGCATTTT. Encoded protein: CASSPWGYSNQPQHF.

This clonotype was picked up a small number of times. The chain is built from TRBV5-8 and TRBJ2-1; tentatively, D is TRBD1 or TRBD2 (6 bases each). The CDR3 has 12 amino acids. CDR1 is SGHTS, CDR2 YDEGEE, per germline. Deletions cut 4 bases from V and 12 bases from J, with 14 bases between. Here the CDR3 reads CASSNQGRGQFF. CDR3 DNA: TGTGCCAGCAGCAACCAGGGGCGGGGGCAGTTCTTC. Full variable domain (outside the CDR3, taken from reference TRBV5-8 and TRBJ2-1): EAGVTQSPTHLIKTRGQQATLRCSPISGHTSVYWYQQALGLGLQFLLWYDEGEERNRGNFPPRFSGRQFPNYSSELNVNALELEDSALYLCASSNQGRGQFFGPGTRLTVL.

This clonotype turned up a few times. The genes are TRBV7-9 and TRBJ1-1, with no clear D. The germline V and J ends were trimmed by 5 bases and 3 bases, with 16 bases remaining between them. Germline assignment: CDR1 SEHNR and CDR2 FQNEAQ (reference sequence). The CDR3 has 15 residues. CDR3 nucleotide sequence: TGTGCCAGCAGCCCAAAAGATGACGGTTACACTGAAGCTTTCTTT. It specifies CASSPKDDGYTEAFF.

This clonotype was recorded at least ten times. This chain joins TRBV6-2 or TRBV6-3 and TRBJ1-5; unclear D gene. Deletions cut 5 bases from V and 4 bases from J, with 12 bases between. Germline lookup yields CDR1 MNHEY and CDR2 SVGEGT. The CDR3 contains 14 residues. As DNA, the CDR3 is TGTGCCAGCAGTCCGGCAGTCAGGAATCAGCCCCAGCATTTT. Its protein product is CASSPAVRNQPQHF.

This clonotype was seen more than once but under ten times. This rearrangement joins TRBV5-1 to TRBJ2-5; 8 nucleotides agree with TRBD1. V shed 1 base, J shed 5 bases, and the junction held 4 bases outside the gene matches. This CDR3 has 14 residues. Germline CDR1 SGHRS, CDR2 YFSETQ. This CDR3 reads CASSLRQGRETQYF. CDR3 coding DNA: TGCGCCAGCAGCTTGCGACAGGGGCGGGAGACCCAGTACTTC.

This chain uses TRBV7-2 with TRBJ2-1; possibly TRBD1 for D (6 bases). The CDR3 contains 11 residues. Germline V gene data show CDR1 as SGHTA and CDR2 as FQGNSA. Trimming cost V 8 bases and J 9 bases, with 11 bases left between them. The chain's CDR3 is CASRRGGEQFF. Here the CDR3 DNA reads TGTGCCAGCCGGCGAGGGGGTGAGCAGTTCTTC.

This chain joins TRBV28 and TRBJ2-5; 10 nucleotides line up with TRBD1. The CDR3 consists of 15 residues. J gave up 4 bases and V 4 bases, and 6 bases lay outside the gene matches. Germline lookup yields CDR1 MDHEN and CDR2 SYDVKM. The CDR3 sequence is CASSSSGQGTETQYF. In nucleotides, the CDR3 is TGTGCCAGCAGTTCCTCGGGACAGGGGACAGAGACCCAGTACTTC.

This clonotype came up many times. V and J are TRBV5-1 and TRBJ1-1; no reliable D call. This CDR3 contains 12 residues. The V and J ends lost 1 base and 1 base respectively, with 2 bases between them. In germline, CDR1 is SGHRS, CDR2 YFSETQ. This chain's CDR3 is CASSLKNTEAFF. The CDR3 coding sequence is TGCGCCAGCAGCTTGAAGAACACTGAAGCTTTCTTT.

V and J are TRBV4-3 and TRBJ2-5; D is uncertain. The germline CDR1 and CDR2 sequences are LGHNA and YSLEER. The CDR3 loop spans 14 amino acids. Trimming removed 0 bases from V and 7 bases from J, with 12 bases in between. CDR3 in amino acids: CASSQDLGYGTQYF. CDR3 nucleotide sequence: TGCGCCAGCAGCCAAGATCTGGGCTACGGGACCCAGTACTTC.

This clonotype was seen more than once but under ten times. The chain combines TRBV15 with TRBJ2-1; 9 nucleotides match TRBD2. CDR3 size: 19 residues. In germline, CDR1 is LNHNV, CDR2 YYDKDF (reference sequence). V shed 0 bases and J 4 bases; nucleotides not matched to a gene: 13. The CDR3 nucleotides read TGTGCCACCAGCAGAGATCTTTTTAGGGCTAGCGGGGCGTACAATGAGCAGTTCTTC. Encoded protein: CATSRDLFRASGAYNEQFF. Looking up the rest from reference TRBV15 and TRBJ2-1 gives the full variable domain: DAMVIQNPRYQVTQFGKPVTLSCSQTLNHNVMYWYQQKSSQAPKLLFHYYDKDFNNEADTPDNFQSRRPNTSFCFLDIRSPGLGDTAMYLCATSRDLFRASGAYNEQFFGPGTRLTVL.

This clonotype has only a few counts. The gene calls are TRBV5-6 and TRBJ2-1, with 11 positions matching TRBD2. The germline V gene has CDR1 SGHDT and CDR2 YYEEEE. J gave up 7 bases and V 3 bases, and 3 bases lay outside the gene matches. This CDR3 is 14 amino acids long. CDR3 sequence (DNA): TGTGCCAGCAGCTGGTTAGCGGGAGGGAATGAGCAGTTCTTC. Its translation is CASSWLAGGNEQFF.

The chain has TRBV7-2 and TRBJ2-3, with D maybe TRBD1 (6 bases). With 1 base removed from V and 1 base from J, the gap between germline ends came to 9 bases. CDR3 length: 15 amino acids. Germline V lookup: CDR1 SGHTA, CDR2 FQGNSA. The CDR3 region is CASSLVGGRTDTQYF. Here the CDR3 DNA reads TGTGCCAGCAGCTTAGTTGGGGGCCGCACAGATACGCAGTATTTT.